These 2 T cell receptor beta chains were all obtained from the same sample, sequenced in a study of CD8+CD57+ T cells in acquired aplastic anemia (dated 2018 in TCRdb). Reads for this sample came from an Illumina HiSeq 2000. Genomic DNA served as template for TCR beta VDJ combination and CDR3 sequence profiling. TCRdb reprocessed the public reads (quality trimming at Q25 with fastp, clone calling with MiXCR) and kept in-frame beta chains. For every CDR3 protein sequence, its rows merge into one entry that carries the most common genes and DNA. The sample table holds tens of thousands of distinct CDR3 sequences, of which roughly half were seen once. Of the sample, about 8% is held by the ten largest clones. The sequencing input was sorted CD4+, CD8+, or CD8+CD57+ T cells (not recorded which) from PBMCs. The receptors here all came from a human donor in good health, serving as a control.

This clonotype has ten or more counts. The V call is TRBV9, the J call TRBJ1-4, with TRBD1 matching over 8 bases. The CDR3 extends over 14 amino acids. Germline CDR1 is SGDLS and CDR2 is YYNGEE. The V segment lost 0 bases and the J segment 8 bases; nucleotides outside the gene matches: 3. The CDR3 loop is CASSVAGQGEKLFF. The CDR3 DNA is TGTGCCAGCAGCGTAGCCGGACAGGGAGAAAAACTGTTTTTT.

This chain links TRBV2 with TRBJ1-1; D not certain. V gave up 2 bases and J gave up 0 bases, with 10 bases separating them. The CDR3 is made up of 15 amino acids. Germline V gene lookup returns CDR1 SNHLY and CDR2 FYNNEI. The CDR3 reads CASSERARLNTEAFF. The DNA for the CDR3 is TGTGCCAGCAGTGAAAGGGCGAGATTGAACACTGAAGCTTTCTTT.